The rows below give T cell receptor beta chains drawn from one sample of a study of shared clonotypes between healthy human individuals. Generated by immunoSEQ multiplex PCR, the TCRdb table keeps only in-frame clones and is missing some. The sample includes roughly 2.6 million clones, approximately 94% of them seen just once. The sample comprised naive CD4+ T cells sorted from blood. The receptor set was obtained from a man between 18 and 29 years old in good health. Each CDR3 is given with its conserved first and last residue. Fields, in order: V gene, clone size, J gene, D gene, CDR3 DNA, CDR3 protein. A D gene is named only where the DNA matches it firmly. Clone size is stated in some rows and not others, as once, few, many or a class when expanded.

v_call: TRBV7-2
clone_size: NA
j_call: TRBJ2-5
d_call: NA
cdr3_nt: TGTGCCAGCAGCTTATGGGGGGCCCAAGAGACCCAGTACTTC
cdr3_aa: CASSLWGAQETQYF

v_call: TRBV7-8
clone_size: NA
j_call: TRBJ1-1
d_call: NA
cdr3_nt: TGTGCCAGCAGCCCCCAACAGGGACTCTTGAACACTGAAGCTTTCTTT
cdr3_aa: CASSPQQGLLNTEAFF

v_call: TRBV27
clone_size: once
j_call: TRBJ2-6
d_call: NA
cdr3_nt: TGTGCCAGCACGTCCGTGGTCTCTGGGGCCAACGTCCTGACTTTC
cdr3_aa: CASTSVVSGANVLTF

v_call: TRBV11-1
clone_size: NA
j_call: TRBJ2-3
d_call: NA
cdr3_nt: TGTGCCAGCAGGTCCCGTAGAGAGGCGGGCACAGATACGCAGTATTTT
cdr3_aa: CASRSRREAGTDTQYF

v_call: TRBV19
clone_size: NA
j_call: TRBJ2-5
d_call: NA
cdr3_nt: TGTGCCAGTAGCGCCGGCAACCAAGAGACCCAGTACTTC
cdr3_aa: CASSAGNQETQYF

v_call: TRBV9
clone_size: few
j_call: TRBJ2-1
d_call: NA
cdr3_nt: TGTGCCAGCAACTTCGGCGTCTCCTACAATGAGCAGTTCTTC
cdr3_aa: CASNFGVSYNEQFF

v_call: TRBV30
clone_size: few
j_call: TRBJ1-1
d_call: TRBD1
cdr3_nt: TGTGCCTGGAGTGTACTGGGGACAGTCTACACTGAAGCTTTCTTT
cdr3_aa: CAWSVLGTVYTEAFF

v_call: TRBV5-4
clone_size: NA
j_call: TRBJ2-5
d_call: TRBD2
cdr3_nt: TGTGCCAGCAGCCCCCAACTAGCGCCAGTTCAAGAGACCCAGTACTTC
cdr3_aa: CASSPQLAPVQETQYF

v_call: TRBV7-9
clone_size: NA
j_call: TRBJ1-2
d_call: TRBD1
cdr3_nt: TGTGCCAGCAGCCCCTCGGGACAGGGGATGAGGGGCTACACCTTC
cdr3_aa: CASSPSGQGMRGYTF

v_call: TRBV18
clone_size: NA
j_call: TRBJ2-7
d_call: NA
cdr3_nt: TGTGCCAGCTCCCCTCGGAACGATCCCTACGAGCAGTACTTC
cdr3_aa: CASSPRNDPYEQYF